This TCR beta chain was profiled in a study of control samples from healthy donors and cancer patients. Worth noting for this clone: This sample also contains other DNA sequences that code for the same CDR3.

Trimming took off 4 bases at V and 7 bases at J, with 8 bases between the two ends. This CDR3 spans 12 amino acids. Germline V CDR1 and CDR2: SGHVS, FQNEAQ. TCRdb keeps only in-frame clones here, not all; method: immunoSEQ multiplex PCR. The sample records 95,000 to 150,000 clones, about 91% being singletons. Specimen: blood. The V and J genes are TRBV7-8 and TRBJ2-1; a possible D gene is TRBD1 (5 bases). This TCR was recovered from a man aged 40-50 years in good health. The CDR3 DNA sequence: TGTGCCAGCAGCTACCAGGGAAATGAGCAGTTCTTC. Translating gives CASSYQGNEQFF.